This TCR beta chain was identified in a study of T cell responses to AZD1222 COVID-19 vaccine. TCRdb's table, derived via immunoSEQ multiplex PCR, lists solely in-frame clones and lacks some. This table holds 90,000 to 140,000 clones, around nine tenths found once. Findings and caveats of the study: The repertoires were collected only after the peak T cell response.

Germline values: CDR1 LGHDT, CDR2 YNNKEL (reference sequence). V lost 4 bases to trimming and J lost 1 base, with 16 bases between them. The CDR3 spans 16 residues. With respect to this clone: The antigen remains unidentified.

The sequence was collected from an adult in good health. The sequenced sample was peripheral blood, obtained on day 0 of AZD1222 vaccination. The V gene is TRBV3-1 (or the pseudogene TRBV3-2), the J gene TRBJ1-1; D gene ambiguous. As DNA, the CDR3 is TGTGCCAGCAGCCCCCTCGGGAGCCCTGGGAACACTGAAGCTTTCTTT. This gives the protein CASSPLGSPGNTEAFF.